Listed below are T cell receptor beta chains from one sample, sequenced in a study of T cells in Graves' hyperthyroidism and ophthalmopathy. TCRdb used MiXCR to reprocess the multiplex PCR reads, holding one entry per CDR3 protein. The table includes approximately 740,000 distinct CDR3 sequences, roughly 15% detected once. What was sequenced was blood. The receptors shown here come from a woman younger than 30 with Graves' hyperthyroidism. Both conserved end residues are part of each CDR3.

J,V,CDR3
TRBJ2-2,TRBV6-2/TRBV6-3,CASSYVAGGPHTGELFF
TRBJ1-5,TRBV19,CASTPPKRGGQPQHF
TRBJ1-2,TRBV27,CAAPRGDYGYTF
TRBJ2-4,TRBV9,CASSPQGAYSKNIQYF
TRBJ1-1,TRBV2,CASSQGRAWDTEAFF
TRBJ2-5,TRBV29-1,CSVTAGWETQYF
TRBJ2-1,TRBV2,CASRPLATLSNEQFF
TRBJ1-2,TRBV7-6,CASSLEHGYTF
TRBJ1-2,TRBV9,CASSVQDWGGYTF
TRBJ2-7,TRBV6-2/TRBV6-3,CASSYSRTSTYEQYF
TRBJ2-7,TRBV28,CAVTSGASGTQEQYF
TRBJ2-5,TRBV9,CASSLTGTEGETQYF
TRBJ1-2,TRBV6-1,CASSDPAGGGSNYGYTF
TRBJ2-7,TRBV2,CASSEGGREQYF
TRBJ1-1,TRBV19,CASRPGPGTEAFF
TRBJ2-7,TRBV2,CASSATLSAEQYF
TRBJ2-7,TRBV5-4,CASSFGGGREEQYF
TRBJ2-5,TRBV6-1,CASSNPGAATDQETQYF
TRBJ1-5,TRBV20-1,CSARGGTSPQPQHF
TRBJ2-1,TRBV10-3,CAISPALISGYNEQFF
TRBJ1-2,TRBV6-1,CASSEGNGADIYGYTF
TRBJ2-1,TRBV13,CASSPQGWDRGRGEQFF
TRBJ2-3,TRBV18,CASSPLLGVPDTQYF
TRBJ1-4,TRBV19,CASSMVDRMKLFF
TRBJ1-4,TRBV4-1,CASSQVWVRRSNEKLFF
TRBJ2-5,TRBV3-1,CASSRGTSRQETQYF
TRBJ2-2,TRBV11-2,CASSGFTSVVWAGELFF
TRBJ2-2,TRBV10-3,CAISETALGELFF
TRBJ1-4,TRBV28,CASSFAGVNEKLFF
TRBJ2-3,TRBV11-1,CASSFAPPAGDPTDTQYF
TRBJ1-1,TRBV3-1,CASSQDRGIGNTEAFF
TRBJ1-4,TRBV18,CASSPGLKEKLFF
TRBJ2-1,TRBV18,CASSPLRAEYNEQFF
TRBJ1-1,TRBV11-2,CASRPTRGLNTEAFF
TRBJ1-4,TRBV30,CAWSVFQGAGKLFF
TRBJ2-7,TRBV4-1,CASSHLAGTSDYEQYF
TRBJ2-7,TRBV29-1,CSVVQSGQKQYF
TRBJ2-3,TRBV11-2,CASSLGLAAGGQYF
TRBJ2-7,TRBV10-3,CAISLSGDSSYEQYF
TRBJ2-7,TRBV7-6,CASSIGLAGGPEQYF
TRBJ1-2,TRBV11-2,CASSLDLGGDGYTF
TRBJ2-6,TRBV2,CASRQGPSSVLTF
TRBJ2-1,TRBV7-9,CASSLEVVPQFF
TRBJ2-3,TRBV28,CASSLSPSGSVDTQYF
TRBJ2-2,TRBV5-1,CASSSKPGTWGLRNTGELFF
TRBJ2-3,TRBV3-1,CASSQDLVRESPDTQYF
TRBJ2-2,TRBV28,CASSYPLAGSELFF
TRBJ1-3,TRBV5-1,CASSLIGLDTIYF
TRBJ2-1,TRBV9,CASSVEGTRNLNEQFF
TRBJ2-7,TRBV20-1,CSARDTSGNSYEQYF
TRBJ2-3,TRBV20-1,CSAREAGTDTQYF
TRBJ2-3,TRBV24-1,CATSDGSTDTQYF
TRBJ2-7,TRBV2,CAISERERGPYEQYF
TRBJ2-5,TRBV11-2,CASSDRIPGRPEETQYF
TRBJ2-3,TRBV6-2/TRBV6-3,CASRPRLAGGPPDTQYF